This TCR beta chain was identified during a study of shared clonotypes between healthy human individuals. The protocol was immunoSEQ multiplex PCR, while the TCRdb copy is restricted to in-frame clones and leaves out a portion. Of more than 150,000 clones listed, approximately 62% are singletons. This clone came up a few times. Sequencing was performed on memory CD4+ T cells sorted from blood. Noted subset: CD45RA-negative fraction. This sequence originates from a man aged 30 to 39 in good health.

CDR3 DNA: TGTGCCAGCAGCAAAATAGCGGGAGGCCCCACCTACGAGCAGTACTTC. This sequence encodes CASSKIAGGPTYEQYF. The chain recombines TRBV28 with TRBJ2-7; 10 bases are shared with TRBD2. J gave up 2 bases and V 6 bases, and 10 bases lay outside the gene matches. The CDR3 loop spans 16 amino acids. Germline-derived CDR1 and CDR2 are MDHEN and SYDVKM.